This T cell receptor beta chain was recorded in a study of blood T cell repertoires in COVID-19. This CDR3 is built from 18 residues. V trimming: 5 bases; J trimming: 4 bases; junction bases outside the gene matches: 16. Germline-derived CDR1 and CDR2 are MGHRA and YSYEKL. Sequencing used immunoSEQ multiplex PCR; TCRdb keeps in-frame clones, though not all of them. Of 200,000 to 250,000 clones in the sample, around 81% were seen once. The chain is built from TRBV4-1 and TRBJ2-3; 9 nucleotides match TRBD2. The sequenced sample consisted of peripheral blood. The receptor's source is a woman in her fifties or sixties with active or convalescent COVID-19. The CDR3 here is CASSFGGSRGGRADTQYF. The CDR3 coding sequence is TGCGCCAGCAGCTTCGGAGGTTCGCGGGGGGGCCGCGCAGATACGCAGTATTTT.